The present T cell receptor (beta chain) was sequenced within a study of CXCR3-negative and CXCR3-positive naive CD8 T cells. Background on the study: Each library held about 1.5 +/- 0.3 million TRB reads, about 140 million in total. The study's findings and limits: TRB CDR3 hydrophobicity was greater in CXCR3-positive naive cells than in CXCR3-negative naive cells.

This CDR3 has 13 amino acids. Germline CDR1 MDHEN, CDR2 SYDVKM. The method, 5' RACE with UMI labels, was used to prepare the TRB cDNA libraries. TCRdb re-called the 5' RACE reads; every CDR3 protein appears as one record, without DNA. This sample contains approximately 56,000 distinct CDR3 sequences. About this clonotype itself: The antigen is undetermined.

The origin of this receptor is a human donor in good health. Some clones in this sample may be carry-over from other donors' samples. Sequencing was carried out using naive CXCR3- CD8+ T cells from blood. Indicated subset: CD45RO-CCR7+CD27+CD95- naive CD8+ T cells lacking CXCR3 (TNR3-). The chain has TRBV28 and TRBJ2-7; TCRdb proposes TRBD2, but this gene call is untestable without DNA. The CDR3: CAAEGRDTYEQYF.